Listed here are 5 T cell receptor beta chains from one sample, sequenced in a study of blood T cells in healthy people across ages. A J-beta primer mix and a sample-barcoded 5' primer were used in a second PCR of roughly 6 to 11 cycles. Each CDR3 protein gets one entry after TCRdb re-called the 5' RACE reads with MiXCR. The sample includes 630,000 or so distinct CDR3 sequences, around 31% of them seen just once. Sequences were obtained from blood. These receptors originate from a woman older than 75 in good health.

The V call is TRBV5-1, the J call TRBJ2-3, with a weak D call TRBD1 (6 bases). Germline lookup yields CDR1 SGHRS and CDR2 YFSETQ. Trimming shortened V by 5 bases and J by 6 bases, and 19 bases separated the two germline ends. This CDR3 is 15 amino acids long. The CDR3 reads CASRLRSGTSDTQYF. The DNA of the CDR3 is TGCGCCAGCAGATTGAGGTCCGGGACATCCGATACGCAGTATTTT.

This sequence joins TRBV12-3 or TRBV12-4 and TRBJ1-3, with D possibly matching TRBD1 (5 bases). The CDR3 is 14 residues long. Trimming took off 5 bases at V and 0 bases at J, with 8 bases between the two ends. The CDR3 spells CASSDGTSGNTIYF. The DNA of the CDR3 is TGTGCCAGCAGTGACGGGACCTCTGGAAACACCATATATTTT.

The CDR3 loop reads CASSRGTATEAFF. DNA for the CDR3: TGTGCCAGCAGCCGCGGGACAGCTACTGAAGCTTTCTTT. V gene TRBV7-2 combines with J gene TRBJ1-1, with 7 nucleotides matching TRBD1. J gave up 5 bases and V 5 bases, and 5 bases lay outside the gene matches. Germline values: CDR1 SGHTA, CDR2 FQGNSA. CDR3 length: 13 residues.

With respect to this clonotype: Given a much more abundant clone one base away, this may be a read error. This chain uses TRBV5-1 with TRBJ1-2, with D unclear. The CDR3 is 14 residues long. V was pared by 0 bases and J by 10 bases, with 16 bases between. CDR1 is SGHRS, CDR2 YFSETQ, per germline. The CDR3: CASSLAEGSWDYTF. Written as DNA, the CDR3 is TGCGCCAGCAGCTTGGCCGAGGGTAGCTGGGACTACACCTTC.

The gene calls are TRBV2 and TRBJ2-6; the D is unclear. The CDR3 extends over 16 amino acids. The V gene's germline CDR1 is SNHLY and CDR2 FYNNEI. V was pared by 6 bases and J by 2 bases, with 14 bases between. The CDR3, as DNA: TGTGCCAGCAGCTGGGATGGCCGGGCTGGGGCCAACGTCCTGACTTTC. The encoded protein is CASSWDGRAGANVLTF.